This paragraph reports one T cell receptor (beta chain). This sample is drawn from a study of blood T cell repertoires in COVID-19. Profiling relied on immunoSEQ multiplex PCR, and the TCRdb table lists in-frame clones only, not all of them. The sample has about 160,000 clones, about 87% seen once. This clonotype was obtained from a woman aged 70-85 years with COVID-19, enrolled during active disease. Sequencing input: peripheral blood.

The CDR3 sequence: CASSARHSQDTEAFF. The CDR3 bases are TGTGCCAGCAGCGCCAGACACTCCCAGGACACTGAAGCTTTCTTT. This sequence joins TRBV9 and TRBJ1-1; no clear D gene. V dropped 3 bases and J dropped 3 bases, with 15 bases sitting between them. The CDR3 runs 15 residues. Germline CDR1 reads SGDLS; CDR2 reads YYNGEE.